One sample yielded the 14 T cell receptor beta chains listed below, sequenced in a study of metastatic and nonmetastatic thyroid tumors. MiXCR reprocessed the PCR reads for TCRdb. The sample lists roughly 59,000 clones; 15% to 20% were seen once. No treatment had been given to any patient before thyroid surgery. Sequenced input: blood. Receptors were obtained from a male donor with papillary thyroid cancer or a benign thyroid nodule (not recorded which). Some clones in this sample may be carry-over from other donors' samples.

This clone was seen repeatedly, ten times or more. This chain connects TRBV5-1 to TRBJ1-6; D gene unclear. The CDR3 totals 14 residues. With 0 bases removed from V and 7 bases from J, the gap between germline ends came to 8 bases. The germline V gene encodes CDR1 SGHRS and CDR2 YFSETQ. CDR3 nucleotides: TGCGCCAGCAGCTTGGACCGCTTGAATTCACCCCTCCACTTT. It codes for CASSLDRLNSPLHF.

This clone was seen a handful of times. One base away lies a much larger clone, so this may be a sequencing read error. DNA for the CDR3: TGTGCCAGCAGAGCCACGTGGACTGAAGCTTTCTTT. Translated, it gives CASRATWTEAFF. The rearrangement joins TRBV7-9 to TRBJ1-1; D is unclear. CDR3 length: 12 amino acids. The V and J ends lost 6 bases and 5 bases respectively, with 10 bases between them. Germline V lookup: CDR1 SEHNR, CDR2 FQNEAQ (reference sequence).

Details on this clone: An end of the junction does not agree with germline; a read error may underlie this. The chain carries TRBV30 and TRBJ1-1; weak D call: TRBD1 (5 bases). Germline V CDR1 and CDR2: GTSNPN, SVGIG (reference sequence). The CDR3 covers 15 residues. The CDR3 DNA sequence: TGTGTCTGGATGACGGTGATTCGTAGGGGCACTGAAGCTTTCTTT. Its protein is CVWMTVIRRGTEAFF.

This clone was recorded at least ten times. This sequence joins TRBV25-1 and TRBJ2-6; perhaps D is TRBD1 or TRBD2 (6 bases each). V was trimmed by 7 bases and J by 4 bases, leaving 14 bases between them. Germline V gene data show CDR1 as MGHDK and CDR2 as SYGVNS. The CDR3 totals 15 residues. The CDR3 protein is CASIKGGTGANVLTF. The DNA for the CDR3 is TGTGCCAGCATAAAGGGGGGTACCGGGGCCAACGTCCTGACTTTC.

This clone was found many times. The rearrangement links TRBV9 to TRBJ2-3; D unclear. The V gene lost 3 bases and the J gene lost 2 bases, with 10 bases spanning the gap. The length of the CDR3 is 14 residues. Germline lookup yields CDR1 SGDLS and CDR2 YYNGEE. CDR3 protein: CASSEVSTTDTQYF. The CDR3 DNA sequence: TGTGCCAGCAGCGAGGTATCAACCACAGATACGCAGTATTTT.

This clone turned up a few times. The rearrangement uses TRBV5-4 and TRBJ2-1; 7 bases are shared with TRBD1. The length of the CDR3 is 11 residues. CDR1 SGHNT and CDR2 YYREEE come from the germline V gene (reference sequence). The J segment lost 16 bases and the V segment lost 4 bases, leaving 8 bases of the junction unmatched. CDR3 sequence (DNA): TGTGCCAGCAGCCTCGGACAGGCCCAATTCTTC. Its protein is CASSLGQAQFF.

This clone was counted ten times or more. This sequence joins TRBV7-2 and TRBJ1-2; D unresolved. V gave up 0 bases and J gave up 6 bases, with 5 bases separating them. Per germline, CDR1 SGHTA and CDR2 FQGNSA. The CDR3 consists of 12 residues. The CDR3 protein is CASSLALDGYTF. DNA for the CDR3: TGTGCCAGCAGCTTAGCACTGGATGGCTACACCTTC.

This clone showed up many times. The chain is built from TRBV2 and TRBJ1-5; no definite D call. CDR3 length equals 15 residues. Germline lookup yields CDR1 SNHLY and CDR2 FYNNEI. The V end was cut by 6 bases, the J end by 0 bases, with 12 bases between. In DNA, the CDR3 is TGTGCCAGCAGGACTAACGGGAATAGCAATCAGCCCCAGCATTTT. This gives the protein CASRTNGNSNQPQHF.

Many counts were recorded for this clone. The chain recombines TRBV5-1 with TRBJ1-2, with D possibly matching TRBD1 (6 bases). Germline V gene data show CDR1 as SGHRS and CDR2 as YFSETQ. This CDR3 contains 13 residues. Trimming shortened V by 0 bases and J by 8 bases, and 11 bases separated the two germline ends. The CDR3 DNA follows: TGCGCCAGCAGCTTGGCCGCAGGGGCGGGCTACACCTTC. Amino acids: CASSLAAGAGYTF.

This clone has ten or more counts. This chain uses TRBV20-1 with TRBJ1-5, with D perhaps matching TRBD1 (5 bases). CDR3 size: 13 residues. In germline, CDR1 is DFQATT, CDR2 SNEGSKA (reference sequence). V shed 2 bases and J shed 2 bases, with 7 bases lying between them. The CDR3 is CSARQGGNQPQHF. The CDR3 DNA reads TGCAGTGCTAGACAGGGTGGCAATCAGCCCCAGCATTTT.

With regard to this clone: A single base separates this from a much larger clone, so it may be a read error. The chain uses TRBV7-9 and TRBJ2-7; D gene ambiguous. Per germline, CDR1 SEHNR and CDR2 FQNEAQ (reference sequence). The CDR3 is 14 residues long. V was cut by 8 bases and J by 4 bases, with 18 bases left in between. This chain's CDR3 is CASGYDLRWYEQYF. The CDR3 DNA reads TGTGCCAGCGGCTATGATCTGCGGTGGTACGAGCAGTACTTC.

This clone was seen at least ten times. This chain joins TRBV5-1 and TRBJ1-1, with TRBD1 identical over 7 bases. Trimming took 2 bases from V and 0 from J; bases not matched to a gene: 7. Germline V lookup: CDR1 SGHRS, CDR2 YFSETQ. The CDR3 spans 16 residues. In nucleotides, the CDR3 is TGCGCCAGCAGCTTAGGGCAGGGGGAGATGAACACTGAAGCTTTCTTT. Protein sequence: CASSLGQGEMNTEAFF. The full variable domain, in which reference TRBV5-1 and TRBJ1-1 provide the parts outside the CDR3, is KAGVTQTPRYLIKTRGQQVTLSCSPISGHRSVSWYQQTPGQGLQFLFEYFSETQRNKGNFPGRFSGRQFSNSRSEMNVSTLELGDSALYLCASSLGQGEMNTEAFFGQGTRLTVV.

This clone was detected ten times or more. V usage is TRBV9 and J usage is TRBJ2-7; unclear D gene. Between the trimmed V and J ends, which lost 7 bases and 0 bases, there was a span of 8 bases. Germline loops: CDR1 SGDLS, CDR2 YYNGEE. This CDR3 region has 12 residues. The CDR3 spells CASGAGSYEQYF. In DNA, the CDR3 is TGTGCCAGCGGAGCCGGCTCCTACGAGCAGTACTTC.

The rearrangement links TRBV12-3 or TRBV12-4 to TRBJ2-2; 15 nucleotides line up with TRBD2. The CDR3 contains 16 residues. J was trimmed by 6 bases and V by 7 bases; bases with no gene match: 6. The DNA for the CDR3 is TGTGCCAGCACCCTGTGGACTAGCGGGGGGGCCGGGGAGCTGTTTTTT. It encodes CASTLWTSGGAGELFF.